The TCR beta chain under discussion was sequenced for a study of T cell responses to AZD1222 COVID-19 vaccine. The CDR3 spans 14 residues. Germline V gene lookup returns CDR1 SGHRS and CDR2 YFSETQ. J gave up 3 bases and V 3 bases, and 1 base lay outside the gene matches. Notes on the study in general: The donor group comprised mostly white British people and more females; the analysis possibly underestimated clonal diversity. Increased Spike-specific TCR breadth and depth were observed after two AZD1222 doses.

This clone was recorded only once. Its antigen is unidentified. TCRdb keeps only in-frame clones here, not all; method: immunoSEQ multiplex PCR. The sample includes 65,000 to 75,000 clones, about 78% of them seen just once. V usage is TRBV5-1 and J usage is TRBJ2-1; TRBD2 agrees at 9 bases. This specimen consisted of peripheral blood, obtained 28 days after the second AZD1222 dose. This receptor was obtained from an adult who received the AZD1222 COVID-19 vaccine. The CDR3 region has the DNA TGCGCCAGCAGCTCGACTAGCGGCTACAATGAGCAGTTCTTC. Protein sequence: CASSSTSGYNEQFF. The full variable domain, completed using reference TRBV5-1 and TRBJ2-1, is KAGVTQTPRYLIKTRGQQVTLSCSPISGHRSVSWYQQTPGQGLQFLFEYFSETQRNKGNFPGRFSGRQFSNSRSEMNVSTLELGDSALYLCASSSTSGYNEQFFGPGTRLTVL.